The clone carrying this T cell receptor beta chain has just a few counts. Germline V gene data show CDR1 as SGHRS and CDR2 as YFSETQ. CDR3 length equals 14 residues. Trimming at V came to 6 bases and at J to 7 bases, leaving 11 bases not matched to a gene. TCRB transcripts that were expressed got sequenced, as all of the isolated RNA had been reverse transcribed. Sequencing was performed with immunoSEQ multiplex PCR; in TCRdb, only in-frame clones are kept and a portion is missing. The top ten hold around 0.065% of the sample, which has 400,000 to 600,000 clones, roughly 31% seen once. The data were obtained in a study of beta chain features in type 1 diabetes.

The sample consisted of naive CD4+ T cells from blood. This TCR was sampled from a man aged 18 to 35 in good health. This chain uses TRBV5-1 with TRBJ2-7; 9 nucleotides align to TRBD2. CDR3 loop: CASTPGLASWEQYF. CDR3 coding DNA: TGCGCCAGCACCCCGGGACTAGCATCTTGGGAGCAGTACTTC.